These 6 T cell receptor beta chains came from one sample sequenced in a study of tumor-infiltrating lymphocytes in primary liver carcinoma. With about 470 ng total RNA as template and a constant-region primer, TCR beta cDNA was made. Three nested multiplex PCR rounds, a slightly modified ARM-PCR method, built the TCR beta libraries. A C-beta reverse primer and TRBV1-TRBV30 forward primers served in each of the first two PCR rounds, at 9 to 11 cycles apiece. Via MiXCR, TCRdb re-called the multiplex PCR reads, giving one row per CDR3 protein. The sample lists over 250,000 distinct CDR3 sequences; nearly 60% were seen once. They got blood RNA out of unsorted whole blood and also pulled out germline DNA. Sequenced: peripheral blood. The origin of the receptors is a woman aged 30 to 39 with primary liver carcinoma and hepatitis B virus infection.

Notes on this clonotype: This likely comes from a read error, as the CDR3 has no conserved phenylalanine or tryptophan at its end. The V gene is TRBV5-4, the J gene TRBJ2-1, with D possibly TRBD1 on 5 matching bases. Germline CDR1 is SGHNT and CDR2 is YYREEE (reference sequence). CDR3 length: 16 amino acids. The V end lost 4 bases, the J end lost 5 bases, and 19 bases lay between the germline ends. The CDR3 is CASSPLQGALNNEQFV. Written as DNA, the CDR3 is TGTGCCAGCAGCCCACTACAAGGGGCGCTGAACAATGAGCAGTTCGTC.

Points on this clonotype: This could be a read error, since a much larger clone is one nucleotide away. The V gene is TRBV4-1, the J gene TRBJ2-7; D possibly corresponds to TRBD1 (7 bases). CDR3 length: 15 amino acids. Trimming left V 0 bases short and J 3 bases short, with 12 bases between. Germline CDR1 reads MGHRA; CDR2 reads YSYEKL. CDR3 protein: CASSQDGQGGYEQYF. The CDR3 region has the DNA TGCGCCAGCAGCCAAGACGGGCAGGGGGGCTACGAGCAGTACTTC.

In this sample, this clonotype turned up a few times. One end of the junction fails to match germline, which may point to a read error. The chain is built from TRBV5-1 and TRBJ2-7; possible D gene TRBD2, 6 bases. CDR1 SGHRS and CDR2 YFSETQ come from the germline V gene. The CDR3 runs to 12 residues. The CDR3 reads CASGRGTYEQYF. CDR3 nucleotide sequence: TGCGCCAGTGGGCGCGGGACCTACGAGCAGTACTTT.

This clonotype was picked up many times. The chain joins TRBV6-5 to TRBJ1-5; D possibly corresponds to TRBD1 (6 bases). Between the trimmed V and J ends, which lost 6 bases and 4 bases, there was a span of 13 bases. Germline V gene data show CDR1 as MNHEY and CDR2 as SVGAGI. This CDR3 is built from 14 residues. The CDR3 here is CASSRQAQNQPQHF. The CDR3, as DNA: TGTGCCAGCAGCAGACAGGCCCAGAATCAGCCCCAGCATTTT.

Points on this clonotype: An end of the junction differs from the germline gene, which may be a read error. The chain is built from TRBV25-1 and TRBJ2-7; no clear D. This CDR3 is built from 11 residues. From germline, CDR1 is MGHDK and CDR2 SYGVNS. CDR3 bases: TGTGCCAGCAGTACGAACTACGAGGAGTACTTC. It translates to CASSTNYEEYF.

V usage is TRBV29-1 and J usage is TRBJ2-5; D is possibly TRBD2 (5 bases). The germline V and J ends were trimmed by 7 bases and 2 bases, with 20 bases remaining between them. The CDR3 sequence is 15 residues long. Germline V gene data show CDR1 as SQVTM and CDR2 as ANQGSEA. The chain's CDR3 is CSAEGVFYEQETQYF. CDR3 nucleotides: TGCAGCGCCGAGGGAGTCTTTTACGAGCAAGAGACCCAGTACTTC.